At least ten counts were recorded for the clone carrying this T cell receptor (beta chain). Its antigen is still unknown. The source of the sample is a study of T cells in Graves' hyperthyroidism and ophthalmopathy. Overall study: At the time of initial diagnosis and before any treatment, peripheral blood was collected.

Amplification of TCR beta CDR3 regions used RNA as the template. First-round RT-PCR targeting the TCR CDR3 was performed with the HTBI primer set. Each CDR3 protein is one row after TCRdb ran MiXCR on the multiplex PCR reads. The repertoire holds almost 250,000 distinct CDR3 sequences, with approximately 24% as singletons. Per the germline V gene, CDR1 is MDHEN and CDR2 is SYDVKM. Trimming stripped 6 bases from V and 1 base from J, with 28 bases between. This CDR3 is 19 amino acids long. Whole-study results and caveats: Most thyroid clonotypes with frequency above 0.001 were detected in blood.

This chain uses TRBV28 with TRBJ2-7; D remains ambiguous. The sequence was collected from a woman aged 35 to 49 with Graves' ophthalmopathy. Source material: blood. The CDR3 region is CASRINYLRSPPISYEQYF. CDR3 in DNA: TGTGCCAGCAGAATAAATTACCTGCGGTCACCACCTATTTCCTACGAGCAGTACTTC.